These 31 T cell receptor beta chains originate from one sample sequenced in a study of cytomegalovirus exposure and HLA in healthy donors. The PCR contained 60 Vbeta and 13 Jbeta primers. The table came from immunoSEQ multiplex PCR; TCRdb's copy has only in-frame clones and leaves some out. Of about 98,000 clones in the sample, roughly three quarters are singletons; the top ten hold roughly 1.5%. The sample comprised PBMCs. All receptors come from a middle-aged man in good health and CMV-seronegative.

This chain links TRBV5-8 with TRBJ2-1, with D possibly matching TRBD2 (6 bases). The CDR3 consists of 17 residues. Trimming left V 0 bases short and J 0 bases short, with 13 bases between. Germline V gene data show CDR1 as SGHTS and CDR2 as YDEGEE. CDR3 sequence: CASSLEGDFSSYNEQFF. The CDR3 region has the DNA TGTGCCAGCAGCTTGGAAGGGGACTTCAGCTCCTACAATGAGCAGTTCTTC.

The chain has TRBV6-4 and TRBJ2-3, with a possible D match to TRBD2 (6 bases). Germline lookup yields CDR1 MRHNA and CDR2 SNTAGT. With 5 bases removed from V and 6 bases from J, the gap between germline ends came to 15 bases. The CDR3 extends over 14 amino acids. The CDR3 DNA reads TGTGCCAGCAGTTATAGCGGCCTCGGGGATACGCAGTATTTT. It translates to CASSYSGLGDTQYF.

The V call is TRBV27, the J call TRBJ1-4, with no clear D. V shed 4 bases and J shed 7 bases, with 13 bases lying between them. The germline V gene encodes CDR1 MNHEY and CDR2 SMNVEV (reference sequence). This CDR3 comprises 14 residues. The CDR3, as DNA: TGTGCCAGCAGTTGGAGAAAAACGGGTGAAAAACTGTTTTTT. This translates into CASSWRKTGEKLFF.

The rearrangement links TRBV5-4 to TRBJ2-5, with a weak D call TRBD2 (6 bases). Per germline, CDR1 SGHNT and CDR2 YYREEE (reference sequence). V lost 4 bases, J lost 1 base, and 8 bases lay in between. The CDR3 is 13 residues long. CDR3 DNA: TGTGCCAGCAGCCCCGGGAGCCAAGAGACCCAGTACTTC. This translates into CASSPGSQETQYF.

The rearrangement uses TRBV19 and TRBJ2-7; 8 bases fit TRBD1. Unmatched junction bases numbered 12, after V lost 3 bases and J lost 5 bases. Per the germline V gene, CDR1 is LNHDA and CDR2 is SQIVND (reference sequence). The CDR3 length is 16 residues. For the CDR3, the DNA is TGTGCCAGTAGTATTGTGTCCGGGACAGGAGTTCACGAGCAGTACTTC. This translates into CASSIVSGTGVHEQYF.

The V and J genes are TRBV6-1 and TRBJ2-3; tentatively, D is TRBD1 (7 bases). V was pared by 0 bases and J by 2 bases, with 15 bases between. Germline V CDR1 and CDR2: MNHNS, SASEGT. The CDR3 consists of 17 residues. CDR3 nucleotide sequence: TGTGCCAGCAGTGAAGCGCCGGGGGACAGCATCACAGATACGCAGTATTTT. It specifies CASSEAPGDSITDTQYF.

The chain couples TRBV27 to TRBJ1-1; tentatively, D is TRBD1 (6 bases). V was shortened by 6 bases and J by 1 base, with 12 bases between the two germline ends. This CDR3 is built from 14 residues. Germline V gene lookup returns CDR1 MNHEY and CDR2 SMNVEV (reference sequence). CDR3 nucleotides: TGTGCCAGCAGGATCCTGGGACAGAACACTGAAGCTTTCTTT. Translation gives CASRILGQNTEAFF.

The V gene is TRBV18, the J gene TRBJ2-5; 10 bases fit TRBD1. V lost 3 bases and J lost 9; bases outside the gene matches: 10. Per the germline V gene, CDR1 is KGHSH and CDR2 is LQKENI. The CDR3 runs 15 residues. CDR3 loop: CASSPGTGDSRSQYF. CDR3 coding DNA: TGTGCCAGCTCACCCGGGACAGGGGATTCTCGGTCCCAGTACTTC. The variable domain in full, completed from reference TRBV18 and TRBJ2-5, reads NAGVMQNPRHLVRRRGQEARLRCSPMKGHSHVYWYRQLPEEGLKFMVYLQKENIIDESGMPKERFSAEFPKEGPSILRIQQVVRGDSAAYFCASSPGTGDSRSQYFGPGTRLLVL.

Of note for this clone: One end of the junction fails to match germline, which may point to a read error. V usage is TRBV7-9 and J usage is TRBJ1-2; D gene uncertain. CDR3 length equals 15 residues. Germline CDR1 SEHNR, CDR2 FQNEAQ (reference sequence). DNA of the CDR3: TGTGCCAGCAGCTTAGCCACCTCTCTACACTACGGCTACACCTTC. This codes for CASSLATSLHYGYTF.

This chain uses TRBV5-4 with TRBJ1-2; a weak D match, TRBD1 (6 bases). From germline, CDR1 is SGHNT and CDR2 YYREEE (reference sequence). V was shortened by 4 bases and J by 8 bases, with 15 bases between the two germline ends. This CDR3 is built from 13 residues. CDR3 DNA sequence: TGTGCCAGCAGCCGTACAGGGTTGGACGGCTACACCTTC. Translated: CASSRTGLDGYTF.

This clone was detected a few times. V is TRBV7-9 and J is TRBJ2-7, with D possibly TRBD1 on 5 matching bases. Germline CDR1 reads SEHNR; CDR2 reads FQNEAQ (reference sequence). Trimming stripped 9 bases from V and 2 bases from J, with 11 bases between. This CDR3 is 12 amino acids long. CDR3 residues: CASQGRTYEQYF. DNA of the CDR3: TGTGCCAGTCAGGGTAGGACCTACGAGCAGTACTTC.

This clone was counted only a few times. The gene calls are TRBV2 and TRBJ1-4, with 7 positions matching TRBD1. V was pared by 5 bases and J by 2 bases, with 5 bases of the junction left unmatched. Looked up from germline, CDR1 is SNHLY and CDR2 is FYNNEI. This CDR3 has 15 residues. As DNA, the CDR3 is TGTGCCAGCAGTCCTCCGACAGGGACTAATGAAAAACTGTTTTTT. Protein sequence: CASSPPTGTNEKLFF.

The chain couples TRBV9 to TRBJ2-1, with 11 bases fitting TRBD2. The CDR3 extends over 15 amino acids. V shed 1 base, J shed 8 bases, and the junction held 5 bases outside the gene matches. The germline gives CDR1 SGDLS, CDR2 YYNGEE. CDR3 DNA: TGTGCCAGCAGCGTACTAGCGGGGGGTCCCGATGAGCAGTTCTTC. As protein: CASSVLAGGPDEQFF.

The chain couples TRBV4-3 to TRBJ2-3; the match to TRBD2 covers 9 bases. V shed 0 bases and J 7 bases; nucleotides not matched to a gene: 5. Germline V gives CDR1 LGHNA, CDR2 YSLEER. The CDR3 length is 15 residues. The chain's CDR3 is CASSQDGGGAYTQYF. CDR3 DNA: TGCGCCAGCAGCCAAGATGGCGGGGGGGCTTATACGCAGTATTTT.

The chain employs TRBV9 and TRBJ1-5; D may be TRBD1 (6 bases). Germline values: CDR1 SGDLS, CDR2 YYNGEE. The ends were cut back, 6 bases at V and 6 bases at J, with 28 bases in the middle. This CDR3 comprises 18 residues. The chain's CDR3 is CASTFAGAVLTRLQPQHF. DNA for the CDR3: TGTGCCAGCACCTTCGCGGGGGCCGTCTTGACAAGACTTCAGCCCCAGCATTTT. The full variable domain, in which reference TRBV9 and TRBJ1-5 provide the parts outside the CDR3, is DSGVTQTPKHLITATGQRVTLRCSPRSGDLSVYWYQQSLDQGLQFLIQYYNGEERAKGNILERFSAQQFPDLHSELNLSSLELGDSALYFCASTFAGAVLTRLQPQHFGDGTRLSIL.

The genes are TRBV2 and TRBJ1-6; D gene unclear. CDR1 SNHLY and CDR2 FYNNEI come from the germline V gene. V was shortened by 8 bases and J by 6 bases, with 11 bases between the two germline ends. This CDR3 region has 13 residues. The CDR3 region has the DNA TGTGCCAGCCTGCGGGATCCTAATTCACCCCTCCACTTT. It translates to CASLRDPNSPLHF.

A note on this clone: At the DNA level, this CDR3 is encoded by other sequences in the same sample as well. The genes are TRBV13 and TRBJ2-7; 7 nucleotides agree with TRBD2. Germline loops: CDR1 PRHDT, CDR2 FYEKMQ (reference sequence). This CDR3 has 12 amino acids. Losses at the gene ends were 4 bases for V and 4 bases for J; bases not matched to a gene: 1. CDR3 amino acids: CASSSGGYEQYF. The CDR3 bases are TGTGCCAGCAGCTCGGGAGGTTACGAGCAGTACTTC. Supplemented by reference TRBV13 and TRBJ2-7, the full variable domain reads AAGVIQSPRHLIKEKRETATLKCYPIPRHDTVYWYQQGPGQDPQFLISFYEKMQSDKGSIPDRFSAQQFSDYHSELNMSSLELGDSALYFCASSSGGYEQYFGPGTRLTVT.

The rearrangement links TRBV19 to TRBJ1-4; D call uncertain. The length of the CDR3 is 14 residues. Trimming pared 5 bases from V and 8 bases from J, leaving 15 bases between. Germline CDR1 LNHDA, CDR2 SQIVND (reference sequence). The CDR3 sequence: CASSPTIKKEKLFF. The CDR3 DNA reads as TGTGCCAGTAGTCCCACAATAAAGAAGGAAAAACTGTTTTTT.

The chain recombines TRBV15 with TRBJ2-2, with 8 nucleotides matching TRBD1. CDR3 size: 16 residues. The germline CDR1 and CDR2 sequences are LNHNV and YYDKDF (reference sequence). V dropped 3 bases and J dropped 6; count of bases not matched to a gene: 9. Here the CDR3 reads CATSRAHGQGAGELFF. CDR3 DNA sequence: TGTGCCACCAGCAGGGCACACGGACAGGGTGCCGGGGAGCTGTTTTTT.

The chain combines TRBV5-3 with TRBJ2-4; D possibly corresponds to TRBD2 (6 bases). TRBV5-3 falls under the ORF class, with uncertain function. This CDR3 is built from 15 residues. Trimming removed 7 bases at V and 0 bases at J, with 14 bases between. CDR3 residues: CARGGEALAKNIQYF. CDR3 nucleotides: TGTGCCAGAGGAGGGGAGGCCTTAGCCAAAAACATTCAGTACTTC.

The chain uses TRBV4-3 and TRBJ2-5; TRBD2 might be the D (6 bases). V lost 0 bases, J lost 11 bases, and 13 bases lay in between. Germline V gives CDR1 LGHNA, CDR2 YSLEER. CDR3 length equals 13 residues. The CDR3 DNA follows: TGCGCCAGCAGCCAAGATTTCGGCGGGGAGCAGTACTTC. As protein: CASSQDFGGEQYF.

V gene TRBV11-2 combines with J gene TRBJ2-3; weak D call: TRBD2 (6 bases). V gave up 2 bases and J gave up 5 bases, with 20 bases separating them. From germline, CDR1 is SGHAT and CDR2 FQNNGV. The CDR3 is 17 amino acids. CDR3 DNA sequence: TGTGCCAGCAGCTTAAGTGGCGGGGCAATGAGGTTAGATACGCAGTATTTT. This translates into CASSLSGGAMRLDTQYF. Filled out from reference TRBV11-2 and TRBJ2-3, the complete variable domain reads EAGVAQSPRYKIIEKRQSVAFWCNPISGHATLYWYQQILGQGPKLLIQFQNNGVVDDSQLPKDRFSAERLKGVDSTLKIQPAKLEDSAVYLCASSLSGGAMRLDTQYFGPGTRLTVL.

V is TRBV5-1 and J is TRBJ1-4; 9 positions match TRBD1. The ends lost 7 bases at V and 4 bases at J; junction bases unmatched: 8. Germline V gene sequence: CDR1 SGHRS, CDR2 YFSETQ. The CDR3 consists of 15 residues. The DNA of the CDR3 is TGCGCCAGCGGGCAGACAGGGGGGCTTAATGAAAAACTGTTTTTT. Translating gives CASGQTGGLNEKLFF.

The CDR3 loop reads CASSPGGVNTEAFF. In DNA, the CDR3 is TGCGCCAGCAGCCCCGGAGGTGTGAACACTGAAGCTTTCTTT. The V gene is TRBV5-1, the J gene TRBJ1-1, with D hard to call. Germline lookup yields CDR1 SGHRS and CDR2 YFSETQ. V was shortened by 4 bases and J by 0 bases, with 10 bases between the two germline ends. The CDR3 is 14 amino acids.

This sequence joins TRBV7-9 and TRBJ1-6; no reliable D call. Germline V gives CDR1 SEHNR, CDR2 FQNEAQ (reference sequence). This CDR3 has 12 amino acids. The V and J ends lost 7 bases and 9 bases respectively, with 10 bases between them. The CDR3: CASNDWVSPLHF. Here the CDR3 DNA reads TGTGCCAGCAACGACTGGGTTTCACCCCTCCACTTT. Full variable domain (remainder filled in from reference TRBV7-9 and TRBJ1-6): DTGVSQNPRHKITKRGQNVTFRCDPISEHNRLYWYRQTLGQGPEFLTYFQNEAQLEKSRLLSDRFSAERPKGSFSTLEIQRTEQGDSAMYLCASNDWVSPLHFGNGTRLTVT.

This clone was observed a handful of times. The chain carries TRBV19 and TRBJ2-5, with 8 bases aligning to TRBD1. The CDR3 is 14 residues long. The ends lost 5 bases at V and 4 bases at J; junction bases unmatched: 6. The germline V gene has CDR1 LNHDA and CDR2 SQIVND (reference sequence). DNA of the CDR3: TGTGCCAGTAGTCCCGCAGGGGGCGGAGAGACCCAGTACTTC. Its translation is CASSPAGGGETQYF.

CDR3 DNA sequence: TGCAGCGTTACTAGCTCATACACTGAAGCTTTCTTT. Its protein product is CSVTSSYTEAFF. The genes are TRBV29-1 and TRBJ1-1; D is ambiguous. The V gene lost 5 bases and the J gene lost 3 bases, with 10 bases spanning the gap. This CDR3 spans 12 amino acids. Germline CDR1 reads SQVTM; CDR2 reads ANQGSEA. The full variable domain, with the rest looked up from reference TRBV29-1 and TRBJ1-1, is SAVISQKPSRDICQRGTSLTIQCQVDSQVTMMFWYRQQPGQSLTLIATANQGSEATYESGFVIDKFPISRPNLTFSTLTVSNMSPEDSSIYLCSVTSSYTEAFFGQGTRLTVV.

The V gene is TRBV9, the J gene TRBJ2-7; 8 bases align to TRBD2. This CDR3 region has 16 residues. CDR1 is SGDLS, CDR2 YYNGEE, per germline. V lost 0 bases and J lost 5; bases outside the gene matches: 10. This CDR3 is CASSVAGGVPLDEQYF. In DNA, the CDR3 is TGTGCCAGCAGCGTAGCGGGGGGGGTACCCCTCGACGAGCAGTACTTC. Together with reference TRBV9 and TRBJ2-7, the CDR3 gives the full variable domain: DSGVTQTPKHLITATGQRVTLRCSPRSGDLSVYWYQQSLDQGLQFLIQYYNGEERAKGNILERFSAQQFPDLHSELNLSSLELGDSALYFCASSVAGGVPLDEQYFGPGTRLTVT.

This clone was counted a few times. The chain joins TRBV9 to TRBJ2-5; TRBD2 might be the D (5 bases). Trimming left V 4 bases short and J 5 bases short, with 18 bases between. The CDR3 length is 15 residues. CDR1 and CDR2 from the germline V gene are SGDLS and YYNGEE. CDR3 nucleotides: TGTGCCAGCAGCCCAGAGGGCCAGGTCGGGGAGACCCAGTACTTC. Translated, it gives CASSPEGQVGETQYF. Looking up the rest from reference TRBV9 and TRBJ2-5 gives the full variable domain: DSGVTQTPKHLITATGQRVTLRCSPRSGDLSVYWYQQSLDQGLQFLIQYYNGEERAKGNILERFSAQQFPDLHSELNLSSLELGDSALYFCASSPEGQVGETQYFGPGTRLLVL.

This CDR3 reads CAWSIGVQGNNEQFF. CDR3 nucleotides: TGTGCCTGGTCAATAGGGGTCCAGGGAAACAATGAGCAGTTCTTC. The genes are TRBV30 and TRBJ2-1; possibly TRBD1 for D (5 bases). CDR1 is GTSNPN, CDR2 SVGIG, per germline (reference sequence). This CDR3 spans 15 amino acids. V was shortened by 5 bases and J by 5 bases, with 19 bases between the two germline ends.

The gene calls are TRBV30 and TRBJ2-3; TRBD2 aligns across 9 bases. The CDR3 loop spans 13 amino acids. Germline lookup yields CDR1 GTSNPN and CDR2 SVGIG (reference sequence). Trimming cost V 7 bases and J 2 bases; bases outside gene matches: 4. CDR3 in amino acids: CAYSGGVTDTQYF. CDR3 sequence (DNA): TGTGCCTATAGCGGGGGAGTCACAGATACGCAGTATTTT.